The clone carrying this T cell receptor beta chain was observed a handful of times. The antigen remains undetermined. The sample is drawn from a study of T cell repertoires in cytomegalovirus infection. Study-wide context: The authors used CMV epitopes that were HLA-C-restricted (recently identified) and HLA-B-restricted (well studied). TCR beta signatures that were public indicated CMV infection and matching HLA type.

The CDR3 is 16 amino acids. Per germline, CDR1 SGHAT and CDR2 FQNNGV. Trimming removed 3 bases from V and 3 bases from J, with 16 bases in between. General study findings and limits: Cumulative frequency of public TCR beta families picked out carriers of CMV plus the relevant HLA. HLA-C-restricted CMV clonotypes gave the most frequent clonotype in two of eight donors.

TCRdb itself ran the reads through MiXCR, one entry per CDR3 protein. The table shows a few hundred thousand distinct CDR3 sequences, with about 40% occurring only once. The source of this sequence is a human donor in good health (CMV status not recorded). Some clones in this sample may be carry-over from other donors' samples. Here the sequenced sample was cultured PBMCs, taken from culture after CMV antigen stimulation. The chain joins TRBV11-2 to TRBJ2-3; tentatively, D is TRBD1 (5 bases). CDR3 amino acids: CASSFPWEGETDTQYF. Here the CDR3 DNA reads TGTGCCAGCAGCTTTCCCTGGGAAGGGGAAACAGATACGCAGTATTTT.